This T cell receptor (beta chain) was recovered during a study of blood T cell repertoires in COVID-19. CDR1 is MNHEY, CDR2 SVGAGI, per germline. The CDR3 extends over 14 amino acids. The ends lost 7 bases at V and 4 bases at J; junction bases unmatched: 6. Here immunoSEQ multiplex PCR was the method, and the copy in TCRdb shows in-frame clones only, minus some. The sample lists about 180,000 clones; around 86% were seen once. This TCR derives from a man between 60 and 70 years old with COVID-19, enrolled during active disease. The chain combines TRBV6-5 with TRBJ1-2; TRBD1 agrees at 10 bases. The sample was peripheral blood. The CDR3 bases are TGTGCCAGCAACCGGGACAGGGGCGTCTATGGCTACACCTTC. It is translated as CASNRDRGVYGYTF.